This TCR beta chain was recovered during a study of PD-1 blockade in classical Hodgkin lymphoma. The CDR3 has 15 amino acids. Germline V gene lookup returns CDR1 SGDLS and CDR2 YYNGEE. V shed 4 bases, J shed 7 bases, and the junction held 11 bases outside the gene matches. Study findings and constraints: Prior therapy or disease activity may underlie the repertoire differences, whose causes remain undefined. Reported findings placed baseline TCR diversity lower in newly diagnosed patients (compared with healthy donors). Patients who initiated nivolumab within 1 year of ASCT were excluded.

Worth noting for this clone: The antigen is undetermined.

Regarding time point: cycle 4 day 1 (C4D1), after 6 weeks of nivolumab. Every patient relapsed after autologous stem cell transplantation, and brentuximab vedotin exposure varied. Generated by immunoSEQ multiplex PCR, the TCRdb table keeps only in-frame clones and is missing some. The sample lists tens of thousands of clones; nearly 90% were seen once. The receptor's source is a human donor with classical Hodgkin lymphoma. This chain joins TRBV9 and TRBJ2-1, with TRBD1 matching 7 bases. The sample here was peripheral blood mononuclear cells (PBMCs), taken before the fourth cycle of nivolumab. CDR3 amino acids: CASSIYRDSLNEQFF. CDR3 DNA sequence: TGTGCCAGCAGCATCTACCGGGACAGCCTTAATGAGCAGTTCTTC.